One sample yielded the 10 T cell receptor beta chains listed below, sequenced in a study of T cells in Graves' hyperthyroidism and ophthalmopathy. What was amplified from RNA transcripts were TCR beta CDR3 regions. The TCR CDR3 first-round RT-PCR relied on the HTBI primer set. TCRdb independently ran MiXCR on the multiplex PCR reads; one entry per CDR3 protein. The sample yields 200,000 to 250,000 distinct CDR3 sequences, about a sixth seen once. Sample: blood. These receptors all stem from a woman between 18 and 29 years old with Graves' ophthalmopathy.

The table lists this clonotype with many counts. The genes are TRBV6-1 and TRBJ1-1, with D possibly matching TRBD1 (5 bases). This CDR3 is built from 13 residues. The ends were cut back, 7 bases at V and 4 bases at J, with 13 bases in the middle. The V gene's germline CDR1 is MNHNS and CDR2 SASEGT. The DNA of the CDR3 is TGTGCCAGCAAGAGGGGTTTGAGCACTGAAGCTTTCTTT. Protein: CASKRGLSTEAFF.

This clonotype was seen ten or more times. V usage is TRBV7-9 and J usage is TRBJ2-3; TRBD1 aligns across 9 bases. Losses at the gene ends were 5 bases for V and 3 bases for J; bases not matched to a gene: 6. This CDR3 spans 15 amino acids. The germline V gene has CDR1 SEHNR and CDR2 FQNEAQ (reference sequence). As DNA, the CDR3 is TGTGCCAGCAGCACCCGGGGGACAGGGACAGATACGCAGTATTTT. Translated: CASSTRGTGTDTQYF.

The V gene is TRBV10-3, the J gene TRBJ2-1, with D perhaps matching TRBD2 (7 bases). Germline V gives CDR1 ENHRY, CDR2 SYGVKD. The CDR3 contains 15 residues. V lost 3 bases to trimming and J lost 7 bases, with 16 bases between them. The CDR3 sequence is CAISDNTGGRNEQFF. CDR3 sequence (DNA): TGTGCCATCAGTGATAATACCGGGGGGCGGAATGAGCAGTTCTTC.

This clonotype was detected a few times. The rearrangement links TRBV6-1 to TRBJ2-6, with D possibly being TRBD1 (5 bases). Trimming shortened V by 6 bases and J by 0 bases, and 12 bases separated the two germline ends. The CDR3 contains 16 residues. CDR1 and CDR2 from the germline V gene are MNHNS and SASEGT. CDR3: CASSPRQNSGANVLTF. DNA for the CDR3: TGTGCCAGCAGCCCCAGACAGAACTCTGGGGCCAACGTCCTGACTTTC.

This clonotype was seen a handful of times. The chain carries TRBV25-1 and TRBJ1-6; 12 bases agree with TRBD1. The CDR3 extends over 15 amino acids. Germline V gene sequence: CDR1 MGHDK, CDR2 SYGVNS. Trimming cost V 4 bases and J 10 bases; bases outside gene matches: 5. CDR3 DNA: TGTGCCAGCAGTGGGGACAGGGGGCGCCAATCACCCCTCCACTTT. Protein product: CASSGDRGRQSPLHF.

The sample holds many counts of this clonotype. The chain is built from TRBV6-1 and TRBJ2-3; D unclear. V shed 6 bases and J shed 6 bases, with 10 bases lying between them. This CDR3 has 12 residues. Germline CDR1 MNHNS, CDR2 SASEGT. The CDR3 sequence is CASSPKMDTQYF. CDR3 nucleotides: TGTGCCAGCAGCCCCAAGATGGATACGCAGTATTTT.

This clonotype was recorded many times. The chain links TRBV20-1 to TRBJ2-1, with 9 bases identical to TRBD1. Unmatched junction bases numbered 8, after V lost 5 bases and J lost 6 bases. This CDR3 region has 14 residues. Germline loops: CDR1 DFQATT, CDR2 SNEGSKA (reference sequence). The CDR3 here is CSALLVTGGNEQFF. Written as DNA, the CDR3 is TGCAGTGCTCTTCTTGTGACAGGGGGCAATGAGCAGTTCTTC.

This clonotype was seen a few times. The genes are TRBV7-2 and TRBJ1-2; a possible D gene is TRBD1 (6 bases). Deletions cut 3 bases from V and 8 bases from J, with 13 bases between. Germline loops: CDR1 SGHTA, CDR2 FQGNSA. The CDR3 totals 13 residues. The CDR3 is CASSFTGSQGYTF. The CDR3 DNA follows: TGTGCCAGCAGCTTTACAGGGTCTCAAGGCTACACCTTC. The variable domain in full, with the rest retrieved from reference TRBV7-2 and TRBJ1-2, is GAGVSQSPSNKVTEKGKDVELRCDPISGHTALYWYRQSLGQGLEFLIYFQGNSAPDKSGLPSDRFSAERTGGSVSTLTIQRTQQEDSAVYLCASSFTGSQGYTFGSGTRLTVV.

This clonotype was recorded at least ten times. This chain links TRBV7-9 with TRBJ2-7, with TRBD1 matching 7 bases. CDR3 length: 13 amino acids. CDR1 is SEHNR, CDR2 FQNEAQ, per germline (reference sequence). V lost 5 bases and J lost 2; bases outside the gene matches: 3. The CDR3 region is CASSPTGTYEQYF. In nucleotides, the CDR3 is TGTGCCAGCAGCCCGACAGGGACCTACGAGCAGTACTTC.

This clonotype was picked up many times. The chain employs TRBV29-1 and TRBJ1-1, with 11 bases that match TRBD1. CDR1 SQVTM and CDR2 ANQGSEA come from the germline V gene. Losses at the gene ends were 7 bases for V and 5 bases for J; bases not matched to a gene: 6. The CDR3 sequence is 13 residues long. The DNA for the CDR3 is TGCAGCGCGCTAGGACAGGGGGCTACTGAAGCTTTCTTT. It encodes CSALGQGATEAFF.